A single sample gave rise to the 28 T cell receptor beta chains below, sequenced in a study of graft-versus-host responses after intestinal transplantation. Sequencing used immunoSEQ multiplex PCR; TCRdb keeps in-frame clones, though not all of them. The table shows about 100,000 clones, with roughly 87% occurring only once. These TCRs are of unknown antigen specificity. This specimen was unstimulated CD4+ T cells sorted from spleen or lymph node cells, taken before transplant. The receptors stem from a human donor who was the organ donor for an intestinal transplant.

The gene calls are TRBV6-5 and TRBJ2-7; D tentatively fits TRBD1 or TRBD2 (5 bases each). This CDR3 has 16 amino acids. In germline, CDR1 is MNHEY, CDR2 SVGAGI. With 2 bases removed from V and 2 bases from J, the gap between germline ends came to 16 bases. The CDR3 nucleotides are TGTGCCAGCAGTTACGGCTCCCGGGACGGCCCCTACGAGCAGTACTTC. Protein sequence: CASSYGSRDGPYEQYF.

This clone was seen a few times. V usage is TRBV7-9 and J usage is TRBJ1-2; 8 nucleotides match TRBD1. CDR3 size: 15 residues. Germline V gene data show CDR1 as SEHNR and CDR2 as FQNEAQ (reference sequence). Trimming cost V 1 base and J 6 bases; bases outside gene matches: 7. The CDR3 loop is CASSLGGQAANGYTF. CDR3 DNA: TGTGCCAGCAGCTTAGGGGGACAGGCGGCTAATGGCTACACCTTC.

This clone was detected only once. V gene TRBV4-1 combines with J gene TRBJ1-5; D ambiguous. The V and J ends lost 4 bases and 7 bases respectively, with 11 bases between them. This CDR3 contains 13 residues. The V gene's germline CDR1 is MGHRA and CDR2 YSYEKL. CDR3 sequence: CASSLEENQPQHF. CDR3 DNA: TGCGCCAGCAGCCTGGAGGAAAACCAGCCCCAGCATTTT.

V is TRBV5-8 and J is TRBJ1-1; 8 nucleotides align to TRBD1. This CDR3 is built from 18 residues. Trimming at V came to 4 bases and at J to 0 bases, leaving 14 bases not matched to a gene. Germline V CDR1 and CDR2: SGHTS, YDEGEE. The CDR3 here is CASSQMGGTGKMNTEAFF. The CDR3 DNA follows: TGTGCCAGCAGCCAAATGGGGGGGACAGGCAAAATGAACACTGAAGCTTTCTTT.

V usage is TRBV5-1 and J usage is TRBJ2-1; possibly TRBD2 for D (5 bases). Germline V CDR1 and CDR2: SGHRS, YFSETQ. V lost 3 bases to trimming and J lost 8 bases, with 15 bases between them. This CDR3 has 14 residues. The CDR3 DNA sequence: TGCGCCAGCAGCTCCGACTGGGCCGGGGATGAGCAGTTCTTC. It specifies CASSSDWAGDEQFF.

This rearrangement joins TRBV30 to TRBJ2-5, with D hard to call. The CDR3 spans 12 residues. V shed 3 bases and J shed 5 bases, with 10 bases lying between them. Germline V gene sequence: CDR1 GTSNPN, CDR2 SVGIG (reference sequence). For the CDR3, the DNA is TGTGCCTGGAGACTGACGAGGGAGACCCAGTACTTC. Amino acids: CAWRLTRETQYF.

The chain uses TRBV27 and TRBJ2-3; D might be TRBD2 (5 bases). Trimming left V 6 bases short and J 2 bases short, with 9 bases between. This CDR3 region has 13 residues. From germline, CDR1 is MNHEY and CDR2 SMNVEV (reference sequence). The CDR3 DNA is TGTGCCAGCAGACGGGGATACACAGATACGCAGTATTTT. This sequence encodes CASRRGYTDTQYF.

The DNA for the CDR3 is TGTGCCAACCCAGGAAAGGGCAGTACCTATGGCTACACCTTC. It is translated as CANPGKGSTYGYTF. The rearrangement uses TRBV2 and TRBJ1-2; D ambiguous. V was trimmed by 10 bases and J by 4 bases, leaving 19 bases between them. CDR1 is SNHLY and CDR2 is FYNNEI in the germline V gene. The CDR3 sequence is 14 residues long.

The gene calls are TRBV28 and TRBJ1-4; 7 nucleotides agree with TRBD1. The CDR3 sequence is 14 residues long. Germline-derived CDR1 and CDR2 are MDHEN and SYDVKM. The V gene end was trimmed by 6 bases and the J gene end by 7 bases; junction bases not matched to a gene: 8. The CDR3 loop reads CASRSGQYVEKLFF. The CDR3 DNA sequence: TGTGCCAGCAGATCGGGACAGTACGTTGAAAAACTGTTTTTT.

The rearrangement links TRBV30 to TRBJ1-1; D gene unclear. Per germline, CDR1 GTSNPN and CDR2 SVGIG (reference sequence). Trimming pared 2 bases from V and 4 bases from J, leaving 5 bases between. The CDR3 extends over 11 amino acids. CDR3 in amino acids: CAWSQATEAFF. CDR3 sequence (DNA): TGTGCCTGGAGTCAGGCCACTGAAGCTTTCTTT.

This chain links TRBV6-1 with TRBJ2-1, with D uncertain. The germline V gene has CDR1 MNHNS and CDR2 SASEGT. The CDR3 spans 11 residues. V shed 3 bases and J shed 8 bases, with 5 bases lying between them. For the CDR3, the DNA is TGTGCCAGCAGTGAGTACGATGAGCAGTTCTTC. It specifies CASSEYDEQFF.

The chain uses TRBV7-2 and TRBJ1-2; TRBD1 matches 9 bases. Trimming at V came to 2 bases and at J to 8 bases, leaving 6 bases not matched to a gene. Germline-derived CDR1 and CDR2 are SGHTA and FQGNSA. This CDR3 spans 14 amino acids. The CDR3 sequence: CASSLRGTGHGYTF. CDR3 DNA sequence: TGTGCCAGCAGCTTAAGGGGGACAGGGCACGGCTACACCTTC. The complete variable domain, with remaining parts taken from reference TRBV7-2 and TRBJ1-2, reads GAGVSQSPSNKVTEKGKDVELRCDPISGHTALYWYRQSLGQGLEFLIYFQGNSAPDKSGLPSDRFSAERTGGSVSTLTIQRTQQEDSAVYLCASSLRGTGHGYTFGSGTRLTVV.

The J gene is TRBJ2-5, the V gene TRBV5-1; a possible D gene is TRBD1 (5 bases). CDR3 size: 16 residues. Germline CDR1 reads SGHRS; CDR2 reads YFSETQ. Trimming left V 2 bases short and J 2 bases short, with 16 bases between. The CDR3: CASSFTDSITQETQYF. The CDR3 DNA reads as TGCGCCAGCAGCTTCACCGACAGCATAACACAAGAGACCCAGTACTTC.

This sequence joins TRBV9 and TRBJ1-2; TRBD1 aligns across 10 bases. Losses at the gene ends were 0 bases for V and 7 bases for J; bases not matched to a gene: 6. Per germline, CDR1 SGDLS and CDR2 YYNGEE. The CDR3 runs to 15 residues. The CDR3: CASSVDRTGGFGYTF. For the CDR3, the DNA is TGTGCCAGCAGCGTAGATAGGACAGGGGGTTTTGGCTACACCTTC.

The rearrangement links TRBV5-6 to TRBJ1-1; 7 bases align to TRBD1. Germline CDR1 SGHDT, CDR2 YYEEEE. With V trimmed by 0 bases and J by 1 base, 0 bases remained unmatched. The CDR3 extends over 14 amino acids. The CDR3 DNA reads TGTGCCAGCAGCTTGGGGACAGGGAACACTGAAGCTTTCTTT. Its protein product is CASSLGTGNTEAFF.

V is TRBV10-3 and J is TRBJ1-2, with TRBD1 matching over 9 bases. Germline-derived CDR1 and CDR2 are ENHRY and SYGVKD. CDR3 length equals 15 residues. With V trimmed by 9 bases and J by 5 bases, 13 bases remained unmatched. The CDR3 protein is CAITPEGGQGYGYTF. Written as DNA, the CDR3 is TGTGCCATTACCCCGGAGGGGGGACAGGGTTATGGCTACACCTTC.

The rearrangement joins TRBV15 to TRBJ1-1, with TRBD1 matching over 7 bases. With 5 bases clipped from V and 4 bases from J, the junction kept 10 bases outside the gene matches. CDR1 LNHNV and CDR2 YYDKDF come from the germline V gene (reference sequence). The CDR3 loop spans 15 amino acids. In DNA, the CDR3 is TGTGCCACCAGCCGGAGCGACAGGGTTAGCACTGAAGCTTTCTTT. As protein: CATSRSDRVSTEAFF.

The V and J genes are TRBV19 and TRBJ1-4; the D gene is possibly TRBD1 (6 bases). The CDR3 has 13 residues. Deletions cut 6 bases from V and 8 bases from J, with 13 bases between. From germline, CDR1 is LNHDA and CDR2 SQIVND (reference sequence). This CDR3 is CASRPAGQEKLFF. CDR3 nucleotides: TGTGCCAGTAGGCCTGCGGGACAAGAAAAACTGTTTTTT. The full variable domain, in which reference TRBV19 and TRBJ1-4 provide the parts outside the CDR3, is DGGITQSPKYLFRKEGQNVTLSCEQNLNHDAMYWYRQDPGQGLRLIYYSQIVNDFQKGDIAEGYSVSREKKESFPLTVTSAQKNPTAFYLCASRPAGQEKLFFGSGTQLSVL.

The gene calls are TRBV25-1 and TRBJ1-4, with 8 nucleotides matching TRBD1. The V segment lost 2 bases and the J segment 5 bases; nucleotides outside the gene matches: 7. Looked up from germline, CDR1 is MGHDK and CDR2 is SYGVNS. The length of the CDR3 is 16 residues. DNA for the CDR3: TGTGCCAGCAGTGAAACCCTGTACAGGGGGAATGAAAAACTGTTTTTT. Translated, it gives CASSETLYRGNEKLFF.

The genes are TRBV9 and TRBJ2-3; D is perhaps TRBD2 (7 bases). Germline V lookup: CDR1 SGDLS, CDR2 YYNGEE. The V end was cut by 0 bases, the J end by 5 bases, with 16 bases between. The CDR3 runs to 16 residues. The CDR3 protein is CASSVALGGGRDTQYF. The CDR3 DNA sequence: TGTGCCAGCAGCGTAGCGTTAGGGGGGGGCCGAGATACGCAGTATTTT.

This chain connects TRBV20-1 to TRBJ1-2; D uncertain. Trimming stripped 3 bases from V and 8 bases from J, with 7 bases between. Germline CDR1 and CDR2: DFQATT and SNEGSKA (reference sequence). The CDR3 extends over 10 amino acids. CDR3 sequence (DNA): TGCAGTGCTAGGAGGGAAGGCTACACCTTC. This encodes CSARREGYTF.

The gene calls are TRBV6-5 and TRBJ1-2, with a weak D call TRBD1 (5 bases). Germline values: CDR1 MNHEY, CDR2 SVGAGI. Trimming removed 0 bases at V and 8 bases at J, with 19 bases between. The CDR3 runs to 16 residues. The CDR3 loop reads CASSYSAGEVSRGYTF. In DNA form, the CDR3 reads TGTGCCAGCAGTTACTCCGCGGGGGAAGTATCCCGAGGCTACACCTTC.

The CDR3 region is CATSRGWTGRAGELFF. The CDR3 bases are TGTGCCACCAGCAGAGGCTGGACGGGACGCGCCGGGGAGCTGTTTTTT. The chain uses TRBV15 and TRBJ2-2, with D possibly being TRBD1 or TRBD2 (5 bases each). The CDR3 covers 16 residues. The germline V gene has CDR1 LNHNV and CDR2 YYDKDF (reference sequence). Trimming took 1 base from V and 6 from J, leaving 15 bases between them.

The rearrangement links TRBV11-2 to TRBJ1-1; D not resolved. The CDR3 contains 11 residues. The ends were cut back, 5 bases at V and 10 bases at J, with 11 bases in the middle. Germline V gene data show CDR1 as SGHAT and CDR2 as FQNNGV. The CDR3 is CASSTREVAFF. As DNA, the CDR3 is TGTGCCAGCAGCACCAGAGAGGTAGCTTTCTTT.

The chain has TRBV29-1 and TRBJ2-1, with TRBD2 matching over 9 bases. The CDR3 loop spans 15 amino acids. Per the germline V gene, CDR1 is SQVTM and CDR2 is ANQGSEA. V lost 7 bases and J lost 5; bases outside the gene matches: 12. The CDR3 spells CSGVAGASFHNEQFF. The CDR3 bases are TGCAGCGGAGTAGCGGGGGCCTCCTTCCACAATGAGCAGTTCTTC.

The chain has TRBV5-1 and TRBJ1-1, with D possibly being TRBD1 (5 bases). There are 14 residues in the CDR3. Trimming shortened V by 1 base and J by 3 bases, and 10 bases separated the two germline ends. CDR1 and CDR2 (germline): SGHRS, YFSETQ. CDR3 DNA: TGCGCCAGCAGCTTGTCCGGCAGGGACACTGAAGCTTTCTTT. It codes for CASSLSGRDTEAFF.

The table lists this clone with a few counts. This rearrangement joins TRBV12-1 to TRBJ1-5. TRBV12-1 is a pseudogene locus. This CDR3 has 11 residues. This chain's CDR3 is CASSLVQPQHF. CDR3 nucleotides: TGTGCCAGCAGCTTGGTTCAGCCCCAGCATTTT.

The table lists this clone with a few counts. J is TRBJ1-6 and V is TRBV6-5; D not resolved. CDR3 length: 15 amino acids. Germline V gives CDR1 MNHEY, CDR2 SVGAGI. V lost 2 bases and J lost 0, with 5 bases in between. CDR3 sequence: CASSYRSSYNSPLHF. CDR3 sequence (DNA): TGTGCCAGCAGTTACAGGAGCTCCTATAATTCACCCCTCCACTTT.